These T cell receptor beta chains were read from a single sample in a study of blood T cell repertoires in COVID-19. Here immunoSEQ multiplex PCR was the method, and the copy in TCRdb shows in-frame clones only, minus some. The sample shows about 210,000 clones, around 84% of them seen only once. What was sequenced was peripheral blood. The receptors come from a man in his forties who had recovered from COVID-19. CDR3s include the opening cysteine and the closing phenylalanine or tryptophan. D genes are given only for firm matches.

NA	TRBV19	CASSMEQGDGYEQYF
NA	TRBV10-3	CAIRGTGGSYGYTF
NA	TRBV11-2	CASSPASYEQYF
NA	TRBV28	CASSPRGGATNEKLFF
TRBD2	TRBV2	CASRVASGRGTGELFF
NA	TRBV5-4	CASSSKKSSGNTIYF
NA	TRBV11-2	CASSYTGRNTEAFF
TRBD2	TRBV11-2	CASSGPDRLAGGIHEQYF
NA	TRBV7-8	CASSLEGELSYEQYF
TRBD2	TRBV5-1	CASSLGGGGPYEQYF
TRBD1	TRBV12-3/TRBV12-4	CASCQGAGQPQHF
TRBD1	TRBV7-2	CASRETGDQMNTEAFF
TRBD1	TRBV5-4	CASSFGTGGRGETQYF
NA	TRBV9	CASSVRGSSYNEQFF
TRBD1	TRBV2	CASSDWPQGKLFF
NA	TRBV27	CASARIGWGSYEQYF
TRBD1	TRBV29-1	CSGGTGAGETQYF
TRBD1	TRBV4-1	CASSLLDRENTEAFF
NA	TRBV6-5	CASQQGGETQYF
TRBD1	TRBV7-9	CASSPGTGIRSGANVLTF
NA	TRBV10-2	CASSEAGGELFF
NA	TRBV5-1	CASSEGARETQYF
TRBD1	TRBV18	CASSDRGSNYGYTF
TRBD1	TRBV7-6	CASSQAGTGDQPQHF
NA	TRBV27	CASSLAWRGSPAYEQYF
NA	TRBV7-9	CASSLGAGIQETQYF
NA	TRBV4-3	CASSQVGAGGYGYTF
NA	TRBV6-5	CASSPQGNTEAFF
TRBD2	TRBV10-1	CASLKMARGAQSHSSTDTQYF
TRBD2	TRBV7-2	CASSPLAGARDTQYF
NA	TRBV7-2	CASSLVLANYGYTF
TRBD1	TRBV29-1	CSVEETGGSISYNEQFF
TRBD2	TRBV5-1	CASSSLAGVETDTQYF
NA	TRBV11-2	CASSLVRAGELFF
TRBD1	TRBV18	CASSSTGAAESSPLHF
TRBD2	TRBV12-5	CASARGLAGETQYF
TRBD2	TRBV4-3	CPPRGGGAMVGGELFF
NA	TRBV2	CASRRQSTNEKLFF
NA	TRBV25-1	CASTGAANYGYTF
TRBD1	TRBV2	CASSNPGQGAIRNSPLHF
TRBD2	TRBV5-1	CASSLLAEPTGELFF
NA	TRBV11-3	CASLESRGGTDTQYF
NA	TRBV11-2	CASSLVTGNYGYTF
TRBD1	TRBV3-1/TRBV3-2	CASSHLTGTGGPYTEAFF
TRBD2	TRBV6-5	CASSTTSEYTGELFF
NA	TRBV5-1	CASSLRQVQETQYF
NA	TRBV7-9	CASGYRNTEAFF
NA	TRBV15	CATSPKARLAAYSDTQYF
TRBD2	TRBV30	CAWSARLAANVLTF
TRBD2	TRBV28	CASRSGGALTDTQYF
NA	TRBV7-9	CASSPGQTDNSPLHF
NA	TRBV18	CASSPPSTGEAFF
TRBD1	TRBV7-8	CASSLAGTGYQPQHF